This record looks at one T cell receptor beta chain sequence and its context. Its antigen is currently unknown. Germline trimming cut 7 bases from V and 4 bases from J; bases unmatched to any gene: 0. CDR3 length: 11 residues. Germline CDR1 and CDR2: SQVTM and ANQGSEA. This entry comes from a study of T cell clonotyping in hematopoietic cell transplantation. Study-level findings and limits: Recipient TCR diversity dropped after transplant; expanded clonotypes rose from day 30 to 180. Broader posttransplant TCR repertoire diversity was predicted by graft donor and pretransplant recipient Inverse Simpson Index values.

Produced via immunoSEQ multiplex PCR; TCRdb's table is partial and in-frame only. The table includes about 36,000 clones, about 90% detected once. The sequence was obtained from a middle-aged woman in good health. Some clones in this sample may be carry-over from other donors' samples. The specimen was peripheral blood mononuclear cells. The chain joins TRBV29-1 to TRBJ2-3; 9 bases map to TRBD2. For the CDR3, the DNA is TGCAGCGGGACTAGCGCAGATACGCAGTATTTT. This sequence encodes CSGTSADTQYF.